This T cell receptor (beta chain) was found in a study of CD8 T cells in Susac syndrome. Germline V gives CDR1 LNHDA, CDR2 SQIVND (reference sequence). CDR3 length equals 14 residues. V shed 5 bases and J 5 bases; nucleotides not matched to a gene: 7. There are a few counts of this clonotype. When the RNA was reverse transcribed, random hexamers were used with an input of roughly 0.5 to 1 ug. TCRdb recomputed calls from the immunoSEQ multiplex PCR reads with MiXCR, one row per CDR3 protein. The sample lists some 400,000 distinct CDR3 sequences; 85% to 90% were seen once. The sample comprised CD8+ T cells from PBMCs. This TCR came from a human donor with multiple sclerosis. This chain uses TRBV19 with TRBJ2-7; 9 bases are shared with TRBD1. CDR3 sequence reads: CASSPGTGIDEQYF. The CDR3 nucleotides are TGTGCCAGTAGTCCTGGGACAGGGATCGACGAGCAGTACTTC. Full variable domain (missing parts from reference TRBV19 and TRBJ2-7): DGGITQSPKYLFRKEGQNVTLSCEQNLNHDAMYWYRQDPGQGLRLIYYSQIVNDFQKGDIAEGYSVSREKKESFPLTVTSAQKNPTAFYLCASSPGTGIDEQYFGPGTRLTVT.